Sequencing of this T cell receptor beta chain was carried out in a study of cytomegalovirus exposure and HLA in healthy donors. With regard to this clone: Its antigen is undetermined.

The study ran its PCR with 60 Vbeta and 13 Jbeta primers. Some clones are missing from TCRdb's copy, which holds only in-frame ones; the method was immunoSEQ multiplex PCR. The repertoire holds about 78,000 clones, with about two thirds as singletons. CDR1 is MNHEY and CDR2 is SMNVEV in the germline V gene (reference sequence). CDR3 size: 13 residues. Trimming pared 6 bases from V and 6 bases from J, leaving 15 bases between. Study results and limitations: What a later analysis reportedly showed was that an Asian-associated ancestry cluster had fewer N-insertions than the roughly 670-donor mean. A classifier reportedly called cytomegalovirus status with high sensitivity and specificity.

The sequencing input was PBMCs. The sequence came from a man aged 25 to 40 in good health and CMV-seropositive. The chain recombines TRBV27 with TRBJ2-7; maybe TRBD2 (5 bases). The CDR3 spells CASSFLSGSEQYF. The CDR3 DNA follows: TGTGCCAGCAGCTTTCTTTCGGGGAGCGAGCAGTACTTC.